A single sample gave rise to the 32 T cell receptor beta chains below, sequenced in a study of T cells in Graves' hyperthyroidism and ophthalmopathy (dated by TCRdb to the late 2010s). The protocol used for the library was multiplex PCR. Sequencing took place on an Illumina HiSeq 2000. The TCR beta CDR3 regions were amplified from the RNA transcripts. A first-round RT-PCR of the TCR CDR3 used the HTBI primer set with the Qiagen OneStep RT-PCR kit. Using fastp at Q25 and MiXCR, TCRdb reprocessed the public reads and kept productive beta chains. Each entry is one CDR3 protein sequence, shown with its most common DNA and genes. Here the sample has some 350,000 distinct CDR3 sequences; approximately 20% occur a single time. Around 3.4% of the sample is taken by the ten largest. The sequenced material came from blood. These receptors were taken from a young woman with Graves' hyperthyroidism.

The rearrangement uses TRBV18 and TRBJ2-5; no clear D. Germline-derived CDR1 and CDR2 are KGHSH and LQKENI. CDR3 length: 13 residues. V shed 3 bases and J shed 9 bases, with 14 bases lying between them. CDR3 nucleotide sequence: TGTGCCAGCTCACCTCCGAGCGCTGGTCCCCAGTACTTC. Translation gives CASSPPSAGPQYF.

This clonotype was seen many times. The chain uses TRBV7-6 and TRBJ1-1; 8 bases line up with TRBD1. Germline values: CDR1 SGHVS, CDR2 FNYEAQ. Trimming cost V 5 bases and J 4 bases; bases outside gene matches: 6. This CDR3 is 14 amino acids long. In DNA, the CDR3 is TGTGCCAGCAGCCAATTAGGACAGGGCACTGAAGCTTTCTTT. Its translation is CASSQLGQGTEAFF.

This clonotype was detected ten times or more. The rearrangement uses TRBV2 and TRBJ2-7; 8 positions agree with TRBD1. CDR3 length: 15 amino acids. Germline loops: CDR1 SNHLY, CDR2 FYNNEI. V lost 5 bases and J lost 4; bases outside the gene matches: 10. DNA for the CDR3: TGTGCCAGCAGTATGATTGTTCAGGGGGCTTACGAGCAGTACTTC. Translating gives CASSMIVQGAYEQYF.

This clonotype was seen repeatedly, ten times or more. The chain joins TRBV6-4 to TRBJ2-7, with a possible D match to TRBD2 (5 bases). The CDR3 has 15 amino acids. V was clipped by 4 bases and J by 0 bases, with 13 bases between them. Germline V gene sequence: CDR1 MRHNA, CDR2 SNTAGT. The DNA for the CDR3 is TGTGCCAGCAGTGCCTCCCCGGGAAGCTCCTACGAGCAGTACTTC. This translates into CASSASPGSSYEQYF.

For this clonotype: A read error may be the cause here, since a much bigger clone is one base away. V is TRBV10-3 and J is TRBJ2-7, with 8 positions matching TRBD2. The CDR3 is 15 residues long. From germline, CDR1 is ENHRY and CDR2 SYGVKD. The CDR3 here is CAFSEVIAGTYEQYF. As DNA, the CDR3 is TGTGCCTTCAGTGAGGTGATAGCGGGGACCTACGAGCAGTACTTC.

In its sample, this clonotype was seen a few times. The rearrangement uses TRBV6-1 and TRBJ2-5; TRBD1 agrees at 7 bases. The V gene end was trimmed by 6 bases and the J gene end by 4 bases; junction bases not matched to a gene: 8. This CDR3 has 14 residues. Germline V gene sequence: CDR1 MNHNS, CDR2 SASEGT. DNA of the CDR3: TGTGCCAGCAGCCCACTCGGGACAGTAGAGACCCAGTACTTC. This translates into CASSPLGTVETQYF.

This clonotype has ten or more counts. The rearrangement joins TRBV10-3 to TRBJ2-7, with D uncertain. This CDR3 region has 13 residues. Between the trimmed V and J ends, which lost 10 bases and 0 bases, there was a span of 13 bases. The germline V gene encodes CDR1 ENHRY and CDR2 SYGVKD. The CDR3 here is CATAGRDSYEQYF. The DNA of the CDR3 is TGTGCCACCGCCGGCCGAGACTCCTACGAGCAGTACTTC.

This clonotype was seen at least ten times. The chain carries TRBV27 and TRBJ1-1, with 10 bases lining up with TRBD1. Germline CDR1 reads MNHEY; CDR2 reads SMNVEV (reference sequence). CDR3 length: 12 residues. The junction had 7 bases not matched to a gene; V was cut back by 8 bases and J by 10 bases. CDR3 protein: CASSGTGDGAFF. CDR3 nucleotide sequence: TGTGCCAGCTCCGGGACAGGGGATGGAGCTTTCTTT.

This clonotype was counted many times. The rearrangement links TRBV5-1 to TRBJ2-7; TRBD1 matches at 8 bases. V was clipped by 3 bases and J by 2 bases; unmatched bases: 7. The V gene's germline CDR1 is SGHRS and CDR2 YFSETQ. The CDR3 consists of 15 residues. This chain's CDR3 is CASSSTGELAYEQYF. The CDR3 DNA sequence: TGCGCCAGCAGCTCGACAGGGGAATTAGCCTACGAGCAGTACTTC.

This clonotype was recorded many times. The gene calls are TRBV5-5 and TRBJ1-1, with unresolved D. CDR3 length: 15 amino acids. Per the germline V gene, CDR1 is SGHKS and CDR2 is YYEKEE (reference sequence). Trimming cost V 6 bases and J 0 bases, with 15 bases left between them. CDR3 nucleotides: TGTGCCAGCATTTTCGTCGGAGACATGAACACTGAAGCTTTCTTT. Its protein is CASIFVGDMNTEAFF.

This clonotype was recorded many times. CDR3 nucleotides: TGTGCCAGCAGGGAACAGTTAACGAACACTGAAGCTTTCTTT. Translated, it gives CASREQLTNTEAFF. This rearrangement joins TRBV6-1 to TRBJ1-1; D is ambiguous. Per the germline V gene, CDR1 is MNHNS and CDR2 is SASEGT. V dropped 6 bases and J dropped 1 base, with 12 bases sitting between them. The CDR3 length is 14 residues.

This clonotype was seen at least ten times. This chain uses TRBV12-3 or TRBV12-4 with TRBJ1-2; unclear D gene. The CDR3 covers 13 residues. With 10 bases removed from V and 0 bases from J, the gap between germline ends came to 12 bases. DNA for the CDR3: TGTGCCACCCCGTTGCCTTCTAACTATGGCTACACCTTC. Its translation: CATPLPSNYGYTF.

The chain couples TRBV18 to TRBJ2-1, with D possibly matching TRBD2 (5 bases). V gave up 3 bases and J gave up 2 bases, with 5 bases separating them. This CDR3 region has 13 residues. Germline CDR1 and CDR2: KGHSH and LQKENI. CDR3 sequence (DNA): TGTGCCAGCTCACCCGGGACCTACAATGAGCAGTTCTTC. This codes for CASSPGTYNEQFF.

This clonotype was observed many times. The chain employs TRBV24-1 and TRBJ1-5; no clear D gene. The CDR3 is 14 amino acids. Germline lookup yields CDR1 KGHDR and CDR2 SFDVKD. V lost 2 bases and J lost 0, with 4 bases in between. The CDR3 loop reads CATSDYRSNQPQHF. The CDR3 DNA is TGTGCCACCAGTGATTACCGTAGCAATCAGCCCCAGCATTTT.

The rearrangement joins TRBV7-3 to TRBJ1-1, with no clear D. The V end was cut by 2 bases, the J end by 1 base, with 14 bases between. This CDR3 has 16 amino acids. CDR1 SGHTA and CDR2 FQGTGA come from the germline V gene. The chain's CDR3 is CASSLGGLAANTEAFF. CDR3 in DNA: TGTGCCAGCAGCTTAGGCGGTTTGGCGGCGAACACTGAAGCTTTCTTT.

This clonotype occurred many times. CDR3 in amino acids: CASSSIQGQETQYF. The CDR3 bases are TGTGCCAGCAGCTCAATACAGGGACAAGAGACCCAGTACTTC. J is TRBJ2-5 and V is TRBV6-1; a possible D gene is TRBD1 (6 bases). CDR1 is MNHNS and CDR2 is SASEGT in the germline V gene. This CDR3 region has 14 residues. V was clipped by 6 bases and J by 2 bases, with 13 bases between them.

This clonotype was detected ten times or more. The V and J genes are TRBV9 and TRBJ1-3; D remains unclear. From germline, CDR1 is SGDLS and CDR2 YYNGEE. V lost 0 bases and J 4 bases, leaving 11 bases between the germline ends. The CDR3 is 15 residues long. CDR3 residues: CASSVELGSGNTIYF. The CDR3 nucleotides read TGTGCCAGCAGCGTAGAGTTGGGGTCCGGAAACACCATATATTTT.

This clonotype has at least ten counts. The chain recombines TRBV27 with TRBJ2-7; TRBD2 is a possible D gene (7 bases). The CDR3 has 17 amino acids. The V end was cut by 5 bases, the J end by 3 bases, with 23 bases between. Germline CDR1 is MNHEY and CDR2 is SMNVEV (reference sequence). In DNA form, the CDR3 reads TGTGCCAGCAGTATACCCTCCTGGGGGGGGCTAATCTACGAGCAGTACTTC. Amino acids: CASSIPSWGGLIYEQYF.

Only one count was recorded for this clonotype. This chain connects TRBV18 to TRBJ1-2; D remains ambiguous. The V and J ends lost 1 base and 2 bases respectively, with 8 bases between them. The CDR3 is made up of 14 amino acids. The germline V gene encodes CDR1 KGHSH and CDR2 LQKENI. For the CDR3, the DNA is TGTGCCAGCTCACCACAAGCAGAGAACTATGGCTACACCTTC. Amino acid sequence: CASSPQAENYGYTF. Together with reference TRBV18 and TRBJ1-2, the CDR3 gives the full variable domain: NAGVMQNPRHLVRRRGQEARLRCSPMKGHSHVYWYRQLPEEGLKFMVYLQKENIIDESGMPKERFSAEFPKEGPSILRIQQVVRGDSAAYFCASSPQAENYGYTFGSGTRLTVV.

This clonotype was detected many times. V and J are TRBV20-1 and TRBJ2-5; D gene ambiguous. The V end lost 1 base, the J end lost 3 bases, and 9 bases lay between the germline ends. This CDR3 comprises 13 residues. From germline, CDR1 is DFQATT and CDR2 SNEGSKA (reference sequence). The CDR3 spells CSARGVNEETQYF. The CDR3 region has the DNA TGCAGTGCTAGAGGGGTCAACGAAGAGACCCAGTACTTC.

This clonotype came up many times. CDR3 loop: CSAREGGSGNTIYF. The CDR3 region has the DNA TGCAGTGCTAGGGAGGGGGGTAGCGGAAACACCATATATTTT. The chain links TRBV20-1 to TRBJ1-3; D possibly corresponds to TRBD1 (6 bases). The CDR3 runs 14 residues. The V gene's germline CDR1 is DFQATT and CDR2 SNEGSKA (reference sequence). V was clipped by 3 bases and J by 4 bases, with 13 bases between them.

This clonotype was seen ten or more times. The CDR3 sequence: CASSAGYTEAFF. DNA for the CDR3: TGTGCCAGCAGCGCAGGGTACACTGAAGCTTTCTTT. The chain links TRBV12-3 or TRBV12-4 to TRBJ1-1; tentatively, D is TRBD1 (5 bases). The V gene lost 6 bases and the J gene lost 3 bases, with 8 bases spanning the gap. The CDR3 runs to 12 residues.

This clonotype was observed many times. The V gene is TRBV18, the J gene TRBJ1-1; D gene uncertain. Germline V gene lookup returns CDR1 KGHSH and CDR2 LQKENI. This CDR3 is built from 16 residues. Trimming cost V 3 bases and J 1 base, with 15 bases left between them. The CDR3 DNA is TGTGCCAGCTCACCTATCAAGAGGGTTACGAACACTGAAGCTTTCTTT. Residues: CASSPIKRVTNTEAFF. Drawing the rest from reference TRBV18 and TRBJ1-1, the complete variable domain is NAGVMQNPRHLVRRRGQEARLRCSPMKGHSHVYWYRQLPEEGLKFMVYLQKENIIDESGMPKERFSAEFPKEGPSILRIQQVVRGDSAAYFCASSPIKRVTNTEAFFGQGTRLTVV.

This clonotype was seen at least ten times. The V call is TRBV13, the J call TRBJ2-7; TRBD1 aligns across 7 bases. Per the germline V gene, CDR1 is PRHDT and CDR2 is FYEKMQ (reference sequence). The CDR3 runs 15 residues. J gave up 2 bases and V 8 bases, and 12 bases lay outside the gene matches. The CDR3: CASFNGRDSPYEQYF. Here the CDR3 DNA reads TGTGCCAGCTTTAACGGCCGGGACAGTCCCTACGAGCAGTACTTC.

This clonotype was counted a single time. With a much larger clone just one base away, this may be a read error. The CDR3 loop reads CACSPSGTGAYGYTF. CDR3 bases: TGTGCCTGCAGTCCATCCGGGACAGGGGCCTATGGCTACACCTTC. The chain joins TRBV12-3 or TRBV12-4 to TRBJ1-2, with 10 bases fitting TRBD1. This CDR3 is 15 amino acids long.

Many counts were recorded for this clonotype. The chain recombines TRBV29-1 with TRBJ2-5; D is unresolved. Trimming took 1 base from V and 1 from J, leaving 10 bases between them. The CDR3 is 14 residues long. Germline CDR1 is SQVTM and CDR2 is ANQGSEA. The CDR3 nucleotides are TGCAGCGTTGAAGGCGTCCGCGGCCAAGAGACCCAGTACTTC. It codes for CSVEGVRGQETQYF.

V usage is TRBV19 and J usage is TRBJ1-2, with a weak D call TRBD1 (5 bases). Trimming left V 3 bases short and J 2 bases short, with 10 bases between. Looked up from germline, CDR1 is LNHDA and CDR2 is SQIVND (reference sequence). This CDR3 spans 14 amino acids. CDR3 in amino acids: CASSMGPGNYGYTF. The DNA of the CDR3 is TGTGCCAGTAGTATGGGACCTGGAAACTATGGCTACACCTTC.

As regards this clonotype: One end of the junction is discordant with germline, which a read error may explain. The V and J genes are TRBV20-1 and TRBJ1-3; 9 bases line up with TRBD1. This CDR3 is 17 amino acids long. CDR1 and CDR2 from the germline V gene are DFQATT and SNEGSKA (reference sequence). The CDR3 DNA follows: TGCAGTGCCAGAGGACAGGGGAGTAAGGCCGCTGGAAACACCATATATTTT. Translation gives CSARGQGSKAAGNTIYF.

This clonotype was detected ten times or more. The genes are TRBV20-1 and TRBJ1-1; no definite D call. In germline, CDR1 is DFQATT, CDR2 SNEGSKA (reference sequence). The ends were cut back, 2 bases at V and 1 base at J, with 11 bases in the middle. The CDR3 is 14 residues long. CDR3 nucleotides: TGCAGTGCTAGATCCTCTGGTACGAACACTGAAGCTTTCTTT. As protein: CSARSSGTNTEAFF.

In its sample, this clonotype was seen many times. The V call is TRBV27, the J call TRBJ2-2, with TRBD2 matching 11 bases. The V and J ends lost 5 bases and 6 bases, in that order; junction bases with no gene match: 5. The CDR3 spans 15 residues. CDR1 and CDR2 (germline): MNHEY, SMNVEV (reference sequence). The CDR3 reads CASSPRTSGPGELFF. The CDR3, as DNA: TGTGCCAGCAGTCCCAGGACTAGCGGGCCCGGGGAGCTGTTTTTT.

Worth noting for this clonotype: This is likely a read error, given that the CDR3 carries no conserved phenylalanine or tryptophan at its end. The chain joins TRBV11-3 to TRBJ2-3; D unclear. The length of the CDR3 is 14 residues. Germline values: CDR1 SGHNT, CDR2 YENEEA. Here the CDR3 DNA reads TGTGCCAGCAGCTTAGGGTCCGCTTCAGAAACGCAGTATTTG. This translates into CASSLGSASETQYL.

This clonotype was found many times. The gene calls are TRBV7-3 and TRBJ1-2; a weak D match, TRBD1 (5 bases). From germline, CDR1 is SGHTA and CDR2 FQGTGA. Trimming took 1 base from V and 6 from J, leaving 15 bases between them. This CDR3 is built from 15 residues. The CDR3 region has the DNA TGTGCCAGCAGCTTAAAGGGCAGGGTGTTTGATGGCTACACCTTC. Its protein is CASSLKGRVFDGYTF.